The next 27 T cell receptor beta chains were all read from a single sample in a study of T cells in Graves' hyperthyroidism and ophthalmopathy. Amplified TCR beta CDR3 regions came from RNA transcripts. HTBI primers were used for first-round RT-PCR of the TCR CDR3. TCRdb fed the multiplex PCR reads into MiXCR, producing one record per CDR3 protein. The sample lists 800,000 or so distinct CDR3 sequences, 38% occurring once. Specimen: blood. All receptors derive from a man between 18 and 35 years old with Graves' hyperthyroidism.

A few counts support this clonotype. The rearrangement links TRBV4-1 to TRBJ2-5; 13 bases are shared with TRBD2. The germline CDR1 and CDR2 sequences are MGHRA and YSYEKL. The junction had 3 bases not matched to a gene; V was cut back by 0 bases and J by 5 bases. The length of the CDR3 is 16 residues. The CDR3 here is CASSQEGLAGRETQYF. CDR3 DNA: TGCGCCAGCAGCCAAGAGGGACTAGCGGGAAGGGAGACCCAGTACTTC.

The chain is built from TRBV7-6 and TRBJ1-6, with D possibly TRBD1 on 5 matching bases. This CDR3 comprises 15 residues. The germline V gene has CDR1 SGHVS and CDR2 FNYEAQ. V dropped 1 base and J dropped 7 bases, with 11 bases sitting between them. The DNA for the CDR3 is TGTGCCAGCAGCTTAGGGGACGCTGGAAATTCACCCCTCCACTTT. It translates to CASSLGDAGNSPLHF.

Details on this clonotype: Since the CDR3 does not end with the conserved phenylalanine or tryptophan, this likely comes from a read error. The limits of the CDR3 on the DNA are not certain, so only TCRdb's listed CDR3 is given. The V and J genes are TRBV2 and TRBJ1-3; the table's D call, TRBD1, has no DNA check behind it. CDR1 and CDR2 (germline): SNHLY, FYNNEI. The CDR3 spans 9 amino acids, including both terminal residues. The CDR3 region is CASRAGQTT.

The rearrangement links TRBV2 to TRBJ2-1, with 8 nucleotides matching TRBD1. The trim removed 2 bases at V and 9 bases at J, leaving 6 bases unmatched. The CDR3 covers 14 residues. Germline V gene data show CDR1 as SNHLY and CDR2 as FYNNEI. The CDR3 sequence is CASSERAGGTEQFF. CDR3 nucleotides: TGTGCCAGCAGTGAAAGGGCAGGGGGCACTGAGCAGTTCTTC.

Here the CDR3 reads CASSPPGQLDYGYTF. The DNA of the CDR3 is TGTGCCAGCAGTCCGCCGGGACAGCTAGACTATGGCTACACCTTC. The V gene is TRBV12-3 or TRBV12-4, the J gene TRBJ1-2; 7 bases are shared with TRBD1. Trimming removed 5 bases from V and 3 bases from J; junction bases left unmatched: 9. The CDR3 is 15 residues long.

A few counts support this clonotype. The DNA for the CDR3 is TGCAGCGTTGTACCCTTACTAGCGGGAGGCTCCACAGATACGCAGTATTTT. Translating it yields CSVVPLLAGGSTDTQYF. The chain couples TRBV29-1 to TRBJ2-3; 12 bases map to TRBD2. The germline V gene has CDR1 SQVTM and CDR2 ANQGSEA. The V segment lost 4 bases and the J segment 2 bases; nucleotides outside the gene matches: 10. This CDR3 has 17 residues.

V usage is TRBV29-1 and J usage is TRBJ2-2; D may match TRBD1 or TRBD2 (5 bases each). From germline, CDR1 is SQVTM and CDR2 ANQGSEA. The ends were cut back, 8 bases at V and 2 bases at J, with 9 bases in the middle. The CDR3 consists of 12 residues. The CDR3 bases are TGCAGCACGGGGCACAACACCGGGGAGCTGTTTTTT. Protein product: CSTGHNTGELFF.

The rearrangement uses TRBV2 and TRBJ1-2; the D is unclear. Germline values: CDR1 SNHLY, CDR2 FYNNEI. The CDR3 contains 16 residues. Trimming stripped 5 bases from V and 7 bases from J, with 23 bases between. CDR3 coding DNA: TGTGCCAGCAGTTCGGGCCCCCGGGAGGACGCTTCTGGCTACACCTTC. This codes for CASSSGPREDASGYTF.

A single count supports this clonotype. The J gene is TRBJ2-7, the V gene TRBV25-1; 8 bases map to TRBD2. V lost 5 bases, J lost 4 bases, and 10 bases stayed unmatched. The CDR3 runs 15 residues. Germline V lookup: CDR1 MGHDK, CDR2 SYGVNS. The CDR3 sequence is CASSSGSGLVYEQYF. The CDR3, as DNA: TGTGCCAGCAGTTCCGGGTCGGGACTAGTGTACGAGCAGTACTTC.

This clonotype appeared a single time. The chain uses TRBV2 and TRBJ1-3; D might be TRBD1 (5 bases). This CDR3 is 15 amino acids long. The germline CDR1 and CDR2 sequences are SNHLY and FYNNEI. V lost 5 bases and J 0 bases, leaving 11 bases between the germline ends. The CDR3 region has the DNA TGTGCCAGCAGTCATCCAGGGAGCTCTGGAAACACCATATATTTT. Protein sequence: CASSHPGSSGNTIYF.

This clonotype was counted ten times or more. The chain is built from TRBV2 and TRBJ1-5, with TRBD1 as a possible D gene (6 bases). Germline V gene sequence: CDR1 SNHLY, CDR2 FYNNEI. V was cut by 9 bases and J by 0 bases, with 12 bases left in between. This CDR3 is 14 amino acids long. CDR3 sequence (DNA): TGTGCCAGTGCCGGACAGCTTAGCAATCAGCCCCAGCATTTT. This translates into CASAGQLSNQPQHF.

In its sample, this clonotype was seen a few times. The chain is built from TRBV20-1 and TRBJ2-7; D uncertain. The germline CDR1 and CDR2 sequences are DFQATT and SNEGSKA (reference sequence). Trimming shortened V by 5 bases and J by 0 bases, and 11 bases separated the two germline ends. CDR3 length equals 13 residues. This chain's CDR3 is CSARRDTSYEQYF. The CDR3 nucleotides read TGCAGTGCTCGCCGCGACACCTCCTACGAGCAGTACTTC.

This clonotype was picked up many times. The chain's CDR3 is CASSPSGSGNTIYF. Written as DNA, the CDR3 is TGTGCCAGCAGCCCAAGCGGATCTGGAAACACCATATATTTT. This chain links TRBV7-6 with TRBJ1-3; D not certain. The germline V gene encodes CDR1 SGHVS and CDR2 FNYEAQ. This CDR3 contains 14 residues. Trimming stripped 5 bases from V and 1 base from J, with 9 bases between.

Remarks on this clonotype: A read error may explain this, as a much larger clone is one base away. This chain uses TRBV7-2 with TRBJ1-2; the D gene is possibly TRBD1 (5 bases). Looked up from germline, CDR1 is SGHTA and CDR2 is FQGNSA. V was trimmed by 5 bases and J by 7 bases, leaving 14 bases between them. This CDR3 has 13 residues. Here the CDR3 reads CASSPGRVSGYTF. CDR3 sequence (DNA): TGTGCCAGCAGCCCGGGACGGGTTTCTGGCTACACCTTC.

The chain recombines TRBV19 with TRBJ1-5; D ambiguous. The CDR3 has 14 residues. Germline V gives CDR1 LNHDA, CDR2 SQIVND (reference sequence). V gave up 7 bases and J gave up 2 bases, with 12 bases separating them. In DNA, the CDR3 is TGTGCCAGTAAGGACCCTCAGGGCAATCAGCCCCAGCATTTT. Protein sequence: CASKDPQGNQPQHF.

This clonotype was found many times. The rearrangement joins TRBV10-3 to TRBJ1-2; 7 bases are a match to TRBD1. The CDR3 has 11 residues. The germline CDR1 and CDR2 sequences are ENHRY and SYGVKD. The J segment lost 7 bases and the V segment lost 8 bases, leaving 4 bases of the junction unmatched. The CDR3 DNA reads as TGTGCCATCGCGGCAGGGGGTGGCTACACCTTC. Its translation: CAIAAGGGYTF.

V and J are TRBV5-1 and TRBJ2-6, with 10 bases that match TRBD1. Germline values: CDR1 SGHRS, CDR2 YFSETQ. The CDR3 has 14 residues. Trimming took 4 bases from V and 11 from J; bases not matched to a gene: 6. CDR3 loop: CASSTGTGVYVLTF. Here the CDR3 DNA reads TGCGCCAGCAGCACCGGGACAGGGGTCTACGTCCTGACTTTC.

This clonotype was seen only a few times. The CDR3 here is CASSETGGPGELFF. The CDR3 DNA follows: TGTGCCAGCAGTGAAACAGGGGGCCCCGGGGAGCTGTTTTTT. This chain links TRBV2 with TRBJ2-2; 9 bases align to TRBD1. This CDR3 is built from 14 residues. Germline V gene lookup returns CDR1 SNHLY and CDR2 FYNNEI. V lost 2 bases to trimming and J lost 6 bases; unmatched junction nucleotides: 1. The full variable domain, rest sourced from reference TRBV2 and TRBJ2-2, is EPEVTQTPSHQVTQMGQEVILRCVPISNHLYFYWYRQILGQKVEFLVSFYNNEISEKSEIFDDQFSVERPDGSNFTLKIRSTKLEDSAMYFCASSETGGPGELFFGEGSRLTVL.

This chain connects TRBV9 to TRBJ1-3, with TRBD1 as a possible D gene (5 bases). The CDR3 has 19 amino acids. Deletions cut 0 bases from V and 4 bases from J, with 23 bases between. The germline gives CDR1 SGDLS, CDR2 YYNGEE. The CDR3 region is CASSVDTGTQSGLGNTIYF. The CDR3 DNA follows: TGTGCCAGCAGCGTAGATACCGGGACCCAATCTGGTCTGGGAAACACCATATATTTT.

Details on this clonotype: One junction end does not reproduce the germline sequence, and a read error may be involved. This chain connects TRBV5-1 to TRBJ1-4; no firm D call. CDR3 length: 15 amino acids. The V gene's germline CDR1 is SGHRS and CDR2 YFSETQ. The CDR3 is CASSWTTDPNEKLFF. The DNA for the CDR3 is TGTGCCAGCAGCTGGACCACGGACCCTAATGAAAAACTGTTTTTT.

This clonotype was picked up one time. CDR3 in amino acids: CASSHPPDGSYEQYF. Here the CDR3 DNA reads TGTGCCAGCAGCCACCCCCCGGACGGCTCCTACGAGCAGTACTTC. The chain joins TRBV7-9 to TRBJ2-7; D gene uncertain. The CDR3 has 15 amino acids. The V gene lost 5 bases and the J gene lost 0 bases, with 14 bases spanning the gap. Germline CDR1 is SEHNR and CDR2 is FQNEAQ (reference sequence).

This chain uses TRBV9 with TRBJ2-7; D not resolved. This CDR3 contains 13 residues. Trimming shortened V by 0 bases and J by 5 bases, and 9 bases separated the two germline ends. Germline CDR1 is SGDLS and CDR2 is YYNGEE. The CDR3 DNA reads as TGTGCCAGCAGCGTAGGGCAGGCCCACGAGCAGTACTTC. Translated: CASSVGQAHEQYF.

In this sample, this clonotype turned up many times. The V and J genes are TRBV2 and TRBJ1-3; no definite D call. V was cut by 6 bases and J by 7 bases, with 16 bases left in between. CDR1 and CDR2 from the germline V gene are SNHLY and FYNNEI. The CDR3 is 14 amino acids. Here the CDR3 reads CASSPDTVGNTIYF. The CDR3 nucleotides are TGTGCCAGCAGCCCTGACACCGTGGGGAACACCATATATTTT.

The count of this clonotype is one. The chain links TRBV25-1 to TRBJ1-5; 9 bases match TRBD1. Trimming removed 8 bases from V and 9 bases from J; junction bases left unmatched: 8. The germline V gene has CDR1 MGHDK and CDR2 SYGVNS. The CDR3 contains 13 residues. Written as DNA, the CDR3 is TGTGCCAGCTATTGGACAGGGGAATGGCCCCAGCATTTT. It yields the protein CASYWTGEWPQHF.

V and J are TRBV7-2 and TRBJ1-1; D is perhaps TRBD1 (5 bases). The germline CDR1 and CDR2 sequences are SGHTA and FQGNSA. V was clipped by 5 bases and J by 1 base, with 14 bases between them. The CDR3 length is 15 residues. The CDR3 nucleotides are TGTGCCAGCAGCCGAACCGGGACGAGGAACACTGAAGCTTTCTTT. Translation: CASSRTGTRNTEAFF.

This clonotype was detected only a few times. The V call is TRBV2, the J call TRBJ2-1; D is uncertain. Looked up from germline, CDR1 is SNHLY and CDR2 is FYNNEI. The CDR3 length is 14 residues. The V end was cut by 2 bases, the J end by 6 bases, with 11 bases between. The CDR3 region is CASSESGQSNEQFF. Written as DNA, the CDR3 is TGTGCCAGCAGTGAATCAGGTCAGAGCAATGAGCAGTTCTTC.

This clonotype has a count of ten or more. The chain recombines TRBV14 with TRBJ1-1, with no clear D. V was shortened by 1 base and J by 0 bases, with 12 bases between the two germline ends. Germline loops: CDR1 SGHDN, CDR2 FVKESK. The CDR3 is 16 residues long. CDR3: CASSQVRTGLNTEAFF. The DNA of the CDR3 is TGTGCCAGCAGCCAAGTTAGGACGGGCTTGAACACTGAAGCTTTCTTT.